Each of the 30 T cell receptor beta chains below was sequenced from the same sample in a study of shared clonotypes between healthy human individuals. Here immunoSEQ multiplex PCR was the method, and the copy in TCRdb shows in-frame clones only, minus some. This sample carries about 120,000 clones, around 65% of them seen once, and the ten largest clones take roughly 23%. Sequencing used memory CD8+ T cells sorted from blood. This sample's subset: CD45RO+ cells pooled with CCR7-negative TemRA cells. The receptors were gathered from a woman aged 25 to 39 in good health.

CDR3 nucleotide sequence: TGTGCCAGCAGCTTCGAAGGTTACGAGCAGTACTTC. This codes for CASSFEGYEQYF. The V call is TRBV7-9, the J call TRBJ2-7, with D unresolved. CDR1 is SEHNR, CDR2 FQNEAQ, per germline (reference sequence). Between the trimmed V and J ends, which lost 3 bases and 4 bases, there was a span of 7 bases. The CDR3 runs 12 residues.

By share, this clone ranks as medium-sized (0.01 to 0.1%). The sample carries other DNA sequences with the same CDR3. The chain couples TRBV7-6 to TRBJ2-7; D not resolved. The germline V and J ends were trimmed by 1 base and 3 bases, with 7 bases remaining between them. Germline CDR1 SGHVS, CDR2 FNYEAQ. This CDR3 is built from 13 residues. The CDR3 protein is CASSLGPNYEQYF. The DNA of the CDR3 is TGTGCCAGCAGCTTAGGACCGAACTACGAGCAGTACTTC.

The chain recombines TRBV7-2 with TRBJ2-7; a possible D gene is TRBD2 (5 bases). The V gene's germline CDR1 is SGHTA and CDR2 FQGNSA. V dropped 0 bases and J dropped 2 bases, with 8 bases sitting between them. CDR3 length: 14 amino acids. In nucleotides, the CDR3 is TGTGCCAGCAGCTTAGCGCCGCGGGCCTACGAGCAGTACTTC. It yields the protein CASSLAPRAYEQYF.

V is TRBV27 and J is TRBJ2-1; TRBD2 agrees at 8 bases. Germline lookup yields CDR1 MNHEY and CDR2 SMNVEV (reference sequence). V shed 6 bases and J 8 bases; nucleotides not matched to a gene: 6. The length of the CDR3 is 13 residues. The CDR3 sequence: CASRLSGVDEQFF. The CDR3, as DNA: TGTGCCAGCAGACTTAGCGGGGTGGATGAGCAGTTCTTC.

This clone was counted a few times. J is TRBJ2-7 and V is TRBV7-9; the D gene is possibly TRBD2 (5 bases). The CDR3 extends over 16 amino acids. V lost 0 bases and J 3 bases, leaving 15 bases between the germline ends. Germline loops: CDR1 SEHNR, CDR2 FQNEAQ (reference sequence). CDR3 amino acids: CASSLATGGLDYEQYF. CDR3 in DNA: TGTGCCAGCAGCTTAGCGACGGGCGGGTTGGACTACGAGCAGTACTTC.

The table lists this clone with a few counts. V usage is TRBV4-1 and J usage is TRBJ1-2; maybe TRBD1 (5 bases). This CDR3 has 14 residues. Germline loops: CDR1 MGHRA, CDR2 YSYEKL. Trimming removed 6 bases from V and 2 bases from J, with 13 bases in between. The CDR3 here is CASRHRDLNYGYTF. CDR3 DNA sequence: TGCGCCAGCAGACACCGGGACCTAAACTATGGCTACACCTTC.

The V call is TRBV13, the J call TRBJ2-7; TRBD1 agrees at 11 bases. The germline V gene encodes CDR1 PRHDT and CDR2 FYEKMQ (reference sequence). V lost 5 bases and J lost 6; bases outside the gene matches: 6. The CDR3 contains 14 residues. As DNA, the CDR3 is TGTGCCAGCAGCACGCGGACAGGGGGCTTCGAGCAGTACTTC. It translates to CASSTRTGGFEQYF.

This chain links TRBV9 with TRBJ1-1; 7 nucleotides align to TRBD1. CDR1 and CDR2 from the germline V gene are SGDLS and YYNGEE. The CDR3 loop spans 16 amino acids. V trimming: 4 bases; J trimming: 4 bases; junction bases outside the gene matches: 13. CDR3 residues: CASSFSQGVSFTEAFF. CDR3 DNA: TGTGCCAGCAGCTTTTCGCAGGGGGTTTCCTTCACTGAAGCTTTCTTT.

V is TRBV28 and J is TRBJ1-5; no clear D. CDR3 length: 14 residues. Germline CDR1 MDHEN, CDR2 SYDVKM. Trimming took off 0 bases at V and 6 bases at J, with 9 bases between the two ends. The CDR3: CASSLWSLGQPQHF. The CDR3 coding sequence is TGTGCCAGCAGTTTATGGTCCCTCGGTCAGCCCCAGCATTTT.

The genes are TRBV7-9 and TRBJ2-7, with D uncertain. CDR3 size: 14 residues. The ends were cut back, 2 bases at V and 5 bases at J, with 13 bases in the middle. From germline, CDR1 is SEHNR and CDR2 FQNEAQ (reference sequence). CDR3 nucleotide sequence: TGTGCCAGCAGCTTATTCGTAAGCTGGGACGAGCAGTACTTC. Protein: CASSLFVSWDEQYF.

The chain links TRBV7-9 to TRBJ2-7; TRBD1 aligns across 11 bases. CDR1 SEHNR and CDR2 FQNEAQ come from the germline V gene (reference sequence). The CDR3 loop spans 14 amino acids. Unmatched junction bases numbered 2, after V lost 5 bases and J lost 2 bases. The CDR3 DNA is TGTGCCAGCAGCATGGGACAGGGGGCCTACGAGCAGTACTTC. Protein: CASSMGQGAYEQYF.

This clone was counted only a few times. The V and J genes are TRBV6-6 and TRBJ1-2, with TRBD1 identical over 8 bases. Trimming at V came to 7 bases and at J to 4 bases, leaving 8 bases not matched to a gene. Germline CDR1 reads MNHNY; CDR2 reads SVGAGI (reference sequence). CDR3 length: 14 amino acids. CDR3 region: CASTSQGGGYGYTF. The CDR3 nucleotides read TGTGCCAGCACCTCACAGGGGGGAGGCTATGGCTACACCTTC.

The chain couples TRBV27 to TRBJ1-1; TRBD1 matches at 8 bases. Trimming cost V 5 bases and J 0 bases; bases outside gene matches: 8. Germline CDR1 MNHEY, CDR2 SMNVEV (reference sequence). The CDR3 runs to 16 residues. In nucleotides, the CDR3 is TGTGCCAGCAGTACTCGACAGGGGATGATGAACACTGAAGCTTTCTTT. It translates to CASSTRQGMMNTEAFF.

This clone was detected a few times. This sample also contains other DNA sequences that code for the same CDR3. J is TRBJ2-7 and V is TRBV9; possible D gene TRBD1, 6 bases. The V and J ends lost 0 bases and 4 bases respectively, with 11 bases between them. The CDR3 is 14 residues long. The germline V gene encodes CDR1 SGDLS and CDR2 YYNGEE. For the CDR3, the DNA is TGTGCCAGCAGCGTAGCTTGGGGGACATACGAGCAGTACTTC. The encoded protein is CASSVAWGTYEQYF.

Comment on this clone: A far larger clone is just one base off, so this is likely a read error. This CDR3 is also generated by other DNA sequences in the sample. The V gene is TRBV6-4, the J gene TRBJ2-2, with 8 nucleotides matching TRBD2. V shed 3 bases and J 5 bases; nucleotides not matched to a gene: 5. From germline, CDR1 is MRHNA and CDR2 SNTAGT. The CDR3 runs to 15 residues. DNA for the CDR3: TGTGCCAGCAGTGAGGGACTAGATCGGACCGGGGAGCTGTTTTTT. It yields the protein CASSEGLDRTGELFF.

The sample holds a few counts of this clone. This chain connects TRBV7-9 to TRBJ2-1, with 10 bases matching TRBD1. V lost 5 bases, J lost 4 bases, and 8 bases stayed unmatched. The length of the CDR3 is 16 residues. The germline CDR1 and CDR2 sequences are SEHNR and FQNEAQ (reference sequence). This CDR3 is CASSAAGTGDYNEQFF. The CDR3 DNA sequence: TGTGCCAGCAGCGCAGCCGGGACAGGGGATTACAATGAGCAGTTCTTC.

In DNA, the CDR3 is TGTGCCAGCAGTGAATGGGTTGATCCTAGCTCCTACAATGAGCAGTTCTTC. This gives the protein CASSEWVDPSSYNEQFF. The V and J genes are TRBV25-1 and TRBJ2-1; the D is unclear. The V gene lost 1 base and the J gene lost 0 bases, with 13 bases spanning the gap. CDR3 length: 17 residues. CDR1 and CDR2 (germline): MGHDK, SYGVNS.

The chain joins TRBV18 to TRBJ2-5, with D unclear. V lost 2 bases to trimming and J lost 3 bases, with 7 bases between them. Germline values: CDR1 KGHSH, CDR2 LQKENI. The CDR3 is 13 residues long. The CDR3 nucleotides are TGTGCCAGCTCACCAGAGTGGAAAGAGACCCAGTACTTC. It encodes CASSPEWKETQYF.

This chain joins TRBV5-1 and TRBJ1-1; D is ambiguous. Germline V CDR1 and CDR2: SGHRS, YFSETQ. The CDR3 runs 14 residues. V was trimmed by 1 base and J by 1 base, leaving 8 bases between them. The CDR3 loop reads CASSLYSGNTEAFF. As DNA, the CDR3 is TGCGCCAGCAGCTTGTATTCCGGGAACACTGAAGCTTTCTTT.

This clone showed up just once. The V call is TRBV27, the J call TRBJ2-1; maybe TRBD2 (6 bases). Germline values: CDR1 MNHEY, CDR2 SMNVEV (reference sequence). The CDR3 totals 16 residues. The V end lost 5 bases, the J end lost 3 bases, and 17 bases lay between the germline ends. The CDR3 DNA reads as TGTGCCAGCAGTCCACCAGCTAGCGCCCGCTACAATGAGCAGTTCTTC. As protein: CASSPPASARYNEQFF.

This clone was counted between two and nine times. This chain connects TRBV7-2 to TRBJ1-1; D is unresolved. The CDR3 extends over 13 amino acids. V was trimmed by 2 bases and J by 7 bases, leaving 11 bases between them. The germline gives CDR1 SGHTA, CDR2 FQGNSA. CDR3: CASSLSPTIEAFF. As DNA, the CDR3 is TGTGCCAGCAGCTTATCCCCCACTATTGAAGCTTTCTTT.

V and J are TRBV19 and TRBJ2-7; the match to TRBD1 covers 8 bases. The CDR3 is 15 amino acids. The ends lost 10 bases at V and 1 base at J; junction bases unmatched: 12. The germline V gene encodes CDR1 LNHDA and CDR2 SQIVND (reference sequence). The CDR3 region has the DNA TGTGCCACTGCACCCGGACAGGGTGAGTCCTACGAGCAGTACTTC. Translated, it gives CATAPGQGESYEQYF. Looking up the rest from reference TRBV19 and TRBJ2-7 gives the full variable domain: DGGITQSPKYLFRKEGQNVTLSCEQNLNHDAMYWYRQDPGQGLRLIYYSQIVNDFQKGDIAEGYSVSREKKESFPLTVTSAQKNPTAFYLCATAPGQGESYEQYFGPGTRLTVT.

This clone was seen ten or more times. CDR3 DNA: TGTGCCAGTAGTACATCGGGGGATGAGCAGTTCTTC. Amino acid sequence: CASSTSGDEQFF. The rearrangement uses TRBV19 and TRBJ2-1; possibly TRBD2 for D (6 bases). V was cut by 4 bases and J by 8 bases, with 9 bases left in between. This CDR3 region has 12 residues. From germline, CDR1 is LNHDA and CDR2 SQIVND (reference sequence). Combining the CDR3 with reference TRBV19 and TRBJ2-1 gives the whole variable domain DGGITQSPKYLFRKEGQNVTLSCEQNLNHDAMYWYRQDPGQGLRLIYYSQIVNDFQKGDIAEGYSVSREKKESFPLTVTSAQKNPTAFYLCASSTSGDEQFFGPGTRLTVL.

The J gene is TRBJ1-2, the V gene TRBV7-9, with D unresolved. Looked up from germline, CDR1 is SEHNR and CDR2 is FQNEAQ (reference sequence). The CDR3 length is 12 residues. Deletions cut 5 bases from V and 4 bases from J, with 8 bases between. The DNA of the CDR3 is TGTGCCAGCAGCGGAGGCGGCTATGGCTACACCTTC. Amino acids: CASSGGGYGYTF.

V is TRBV9 and J is TRBJ2-5, with D perhaps given as TRBD1 or TRBD2 (5 bases each). Germline CDR1 SGDLS, CDR2 YYNGEE. The CDR3 sequence is 17 residues long. Between the trimmed V and J ends, which lost 3 bases and 0 bases, there was a span of 18 bases. The CDR3 nucleotides read TGTGCCAGCAGCGAAGACCCACTCTGGGGGTACCAAGAGACCCAGTACTTC. It is translated as CASSEDPLWGYQETQYF.

The chain has TRBV5-4 and TRBJ2-5; D might be TRBD2 (6 bases). CDR1 and CDR2 (germline): SGHNT, YYREEE (reference sequence). This CDR3 is 18 amino acids long. V gave up 4 bases and J gave up 2 bases, with 24 bases separating them. This CDR3 reads CASSPGRERPGRQETQYF. The CDR3 coding sequence is TGTGCCAGCAGCCCGGGACGAGAGCGGCCCGGGAGACAAGAGACCCAGTACTTC.

This clone was observed at least ten times. Different DNA sequences within this sample yield the same CDR3. This chain joins TRBV7-2 and TRBJ2-2; 11 positions match TRBD2. CDR1 and CDR2 (germline): SGHTA, FQGNSA. There are 17 residues in the CDR3. Losses at the gene ends were 1 base for V and 4 bases for J; bases not matched to a gene: 5. In DNA form, the CDR3 reads TGTGCCAGCAGCTTAGTGGGGCTAGCGGGAGGCACCGGGGAGCTGTTTTTT. Translation gives CASSLVGLAGGTGELFF.

The chain links TRBV5-1 to TRBJ2-1; D perhaps matches TRBD1 (6 bases). Germline loops: CDR1 SGHRS, CDR2 YFSETQ. The CDR3 sequence is 16 residues long. Trimming left V 0 bases short and J 8 bases short, with 18 bases between. The CDR3 spells CASSLEGRGAWDEQFF. The DNA for the CDR3 is TGCGCCAGCAGCTTGGAGGGCAGGGGCGCCTGGGATGAGCAGTTCTTC.

This chain joins TRBV6-1 and TRBJ2-2; D gene uncertain. Trimming removed 6 bases at V and 3 bases at J, with 8 bases between. CDR3 length equals 13 residues. The V gene's germline CDR1 is MNHNS and CDR2 SASEGT. The CDR3 loop is CASRLRDTGELFF. The DNA of the CDR3 is TGTGCCAGCAGACTACGGGACACCGGGGAGCTGTTTTTT.

The chain couples TRBV6-1 to TRBJ2-7; no clear D gene. The germline V and J ends were trimmed by 8 bases and 1 base, with 12 bases remaining between them. The CDR3 totals 13 residues. Germline V lookup: CDR1 MNHNS, CDR2 SASEGT. Here the CDR3 DNA reads TGTGCCAGCCGGAACTATGAATCCTACGAGCAGTACTTC. Protein: CASRNYESYEQYF.